These 19 T cell receptor beta chains came from one sample sequenced in a study of blood T cell repertoires in COVID-19. The data were produced by immunoSEQ multiplex PCR, yet TCRdb's version contains in-frame clones alone and is incomplete. The table lists 81,000 or so clones, approximately 80% of them singletons. Sequencing was performed on peripheral blood. The receptors come from a human donor in a cohort sampled during active COVID-19.

CDR3 region: CASSRDRYEQYF. The CDR3 bases are TGTGCCAGCTCTCGGGACAGGTACGAGCAGTACTTC. This chain joins TRBV18 and TRBJ2-7; 8 bases line up with TRBD1. Trimming cost V 6 bases and J 4 bases; bases outside gene matches: 2. CDR1 KGHSH and CDR2 LQKENI come from the germline V gene. The CDR3 length is 12 residues.

CDR3 region: CATSDPRQGSYNEQFF. Here the CDR3 DNA reads TGTGCCACCAGTGATCCAAGGCAGGGGTCCTACAATGAGCAGTTCTTC. The V gene is TRBV24-1, the J gene TRBJ2-1, with D possibly matching TRBD1 (6 bases). The CDR3 runs 16 residues. V was clipped by 3 bases and J by 1 base, with 12 bases between them. Germline loops: CDR1 KGHDR, CDR2 SFDVKD.

The chain couples TRBV7-8 to TRBJ2-2, with D possibly being TRBD1 (5 bases). CDR1 is SGHVS, CDR2 FQNEAQ, per germline. The CDR3 is 15 residues long. The ends were cut back, 4 bases at V and 1 base at J, with 10 bases in the middle. This chain's CDR3 is CASSYRRLNTGELFF. In DNA form, the CDR3 reads TGTGCCAGCAGCTACAGGAGACTGAACACCGGGGAGCTGTTTTTT.

This chain joins TRBV5-1 and TRBJ2-5, with a weak D call TRBD2 (5 bases). Trimming cost V 5 bases and J 1 base, with 15 bases left between them. The length of the CDR3 is 15 residues. Germline V CDR1 and CDR2: SGHRS, YFSETQ. Written as DNA, the CDR3 is TGCGCCAGCAGACTGGACGGTCTAGCCCAAGAGACCCAGTACTTC. Its protein is CASRLDGLAQETQYF. The entire variable domain, with the rest obtained from reference TRBV5-1 and TRBJ2-5, is as follows: KAGVTQTPRYLIKTRGQQVTLSCSPISGHRSVSWYQQTPGQGLQFLFEYFSETQRNKGNFPGRFSGRQFSNSRSEMNVSTLELGDSALYLCASRLDGLAQETQYFGPGTRLLVL.

A single count supports this clone. The V and J genes are TRBV4-3 and TRBJ1-3, with 8 bases that match TRBD1. This CDR3 region has 18 residues. Trimming removed 0 bases from V and 2 bases from J; junction bases left unmatched: 9. Germline V gives CDR1 LGHNA, CDR2 YSLEER. CDR3 residues: CASSQDLAQGVAGNTIYF. In DNA, the CDR3 is TGCGCCAGCAGCCAAGATCTCGCACAGGGGGTCGCTGGAAACACCATATATTTT.

The genes are TRBV4-2 and TRBJ2-7, with D tentatively TRBD2 (6 bases). Trimming left V 4 bases short and J 1 base short, with 20 bases between. The CDR3 consists of 17 residues. Germline CDR1 is LGHNA and CDR2 is YNFKEQ. The CDR3 DNA reads as TGTGCCAGCAGCCCCCGGGCGGGGTTCACGGGGTCCTACGAGCAGTACTTC. It codes for CASSPRAGFTGSYEQYF.

The chain uses TRBV4-1 and TRBJ2-7; TRBD2 aligns across 10 bases. The CDR3 is 17 residues long. Germline trimming cut 2 bases from V and 6 bases from J; bases unmatched to any gene: 13. CDR1 and CDR2 from the germline V gene are MGHRA and YSYEKL. For the CDR3, the DNA is TGCGCCAGCAGCCAACAGCGGGGGGGCCTATCGGTTGGCGAGCAGTACTTC. Translated: CASSQQRGGLSVGEQYF.

The V gene is TRBV5-1, the J gene TRBJ2-3, with 11 bases identical to TRBD2. V dropped 4 bases and J dropped 4; count of bases not matched to a gene: 5. There are 15 residues in the CDR3. The germline gives CDR1 SGHRS, CDR2 YFSETQ. CDR3 bases: TGCGCCAGCAGCAGTAGCGGGGGGGCCCCAGATACGCAGTATTTT. It translates to CASSSSGGAPDTQYF.

The V gene is TRBV27, the J gene TRBJ1-1; 8 nucleotides align to TRBD1. CDR3 length equals 14 residues. The germline V gene encodes CDR1 MNHEY and CDR2 SMNVEV (reference sequence). Trimming removed 6 bases from V and 1 base from J; junction bases left unmatched: 4. The CDR3 bases are TGTGCCAGCAGAAACAGGGGGAGGAACACTGAAGCTTTCTTT. Its translation is CASRNRGRNTEAFF.

This clone was detected only once. The chain is built from TRBV7-2 and TRBJ2-7; D remains ambiguous. Trimming took off 1 base at V and 5 bases at J, with 9 bases between the two ends. Germline-derived CDR1 and CDR2 are SGHTA and FQGNSA. The CDR3 is 13 residues long. The CDR3, as DNA: TGTGCCAGCAGCTTAGGGCTGGGCCACGAGCAGTACTTC. This codes for CASSLGLGHEQYF.

This sequence joins TRBV3-1 (or the pseudogene TRBV3-2) and TRBJ1-2, with D possibly TRBD1 on 6 matching bases. V was clipped by 6 bases and J by 2 bases, with 16 bases between them. CDR3 size: 15 residues. CDR1 LGHDT and CDR2 YNNKEL come from the germline V gene (reference sequence). CDR3 coding DNA: TGTGCCAGCAGGGGCAGAGAGAGGGGGAACTATGGCTACACCTTC. Translating it yields CASRGRERGNYGYTF.

V is TRBV6-2 or TRBV6-3 and J is TRBJ1-2; D is uncertain. Trimming stripped 2 bases from V and 4 bases from J, with 11 bases between. The CDR3 is 14 amino acids. Germline CDR1 and CDR2: MNHEY and SVGEGT. The CDR3 reads CASSYPDTIYGYTF. The CDR3 DNA sequence: TGTGCCAGCAGTTACCCCGACACAATCTATGGCTACACCTTC.

V is TRBV19 and J is TRBJ1-5; possible D gene TRBD1, 5 bases. V lost 8 bases, J lost 1 base, and 18 bases lay in between. The CDR3 consists of 16 residues. CDR1 LNHDA and CDR2 SQIVND come from the germline V gene (reference sequence). CDR3: CASSLLTGPSNQPQHF. The CDR3 nucleotides read TGTGCCAGTTCTCTACTTACAGGTCCCAGCAATCAGCCCCAGCATTTT. The full variable domain, rest sourced from reference TRBV19 and TRBJ1-5, is DGGITQSPKYLFRKEGQNVTLSCEQNLNHDAMYWYRQDPGQGLRLIYYSQIVNDFQKGDIAEGYSVSREKKESFPLTVTSAQKNPTAFYLCASSLLTGPSNQPQHFGDGTRLSIL.

This chain uses TRBV5-8 with TRBJ2-1, with 7 positions matching TRBD2. V was pared by 0 bases and J by 8 bases, with 5 bases of the junction left unmatched. This CDR3 region has 14 residues. CDR1 and CDR2 from the germline V gene are SGHTS and YDEGEE. Here the CDR3 reads CASSLVGGVHEQFF. As DNA, the CDR3 is TGTGCCAGCAGCTTGGTGGGGGGGGTCCATGAGCAGTTCTTC.

The chain uses TRBV5-5 and TRBJ2-7, with 9 bases aligning to TRBD1. Germline V gene sequence: CDR1 SGHKS, CDR2 YYEKEE (reference sequence). With V trimmed by 6 bases and J by 9 bases, 13 bases remained unmatched. The CDR3 consists of 14 residues. The CDR3 spells CASTLPGQGQVQYF. CDR3 in DNA: TGTGCCAGCACCCTGCCCGGACAGGGGCAAGTGCAGTACTTC.

The chain carries TRBV4-1 and TRBJ1-2; 9 nucleotides match TRBD1. The CDR3 has 15 amino acids. The J segment lost 4 bases and the V segment lost 1 base, leaving 4 bases of the junction unmatched. Germline CDR1 MGHRA, CDR2 YSYEKL. CDR3 coding DNA: TGCGCCAGCAGCCAAGGGACAGGGGTGGGCTATGGCTACACCTTC. Translation gives CASSQGTGVGYGYTF.

This chain links TRBV5-5 with TRBJ1-2; D is perhaps TRBD1 (6 bases). Per germline, CDR1 SGHKS and CDR2 YYEKEE (reference sequence). This CDR3 is built from 14 residues. V was cut by 0 bases and J by 3 bases, with 9 bases left in between. The CDR3 DNA sequence: TGTGCCAGCAGCTTGGGAACAGGGCACTATGGCTACACCTTC. Its translation: CASSLGTGHYGYTF.

This chain joins TRBV3-1 (or the pseudogene TRBV3-2) and TRBJ1-3; 8 nucleotides line up with TRBD1. Germline V gene sequence: CDR1 LGHDT, CDR2 YNNKEL (reference sequence). The CDR3 has 15 amino acids. Unmatched junction bases numbered 6, after V lost 8 bases and J lost 0 bases. CDR3 sequence: CASGDRPRSGNTIYF. The CDR3 nucleotides read TGTGCCAGCGGGGACAGGCCACGCTCTGGAAACACCATATATTTT.

This clone was observed a single time. The rearrangement links TRBV2 to TRBJ2-5; 9 positions agree with TRBD2. The CDR3 is 14 amino acids. Germline V gene data show CDR1 as SNHLY and CDR2 as FYNNEI. Trimming took 8 bases from V and 5 from J; bases not matched to a gene: 9. The CDR3, as DNA: TGTGCCAGCCGTCCGGGACTAGCTTTGGAGACCCAGTACTTC. Translated: CASRPGLALETQYF.